This entry lists 28 T cell receptor beta chains sequenced from one sample in a study of cytomegalovirus exposure and HLA in healthy donors (dated by TCRdb to 2017 to 2019). Library creation used the immunoSEQ multiplex PCR assay. For the multiplex PCR, a mixture combining 60 forward primers for TCR Vbeta segments and 13 reverse primers for TCR Jbeta segments was used. TCRdb carries this immuneACCESS record with in-frame sequences only. Its versions omit some clonotypes, under half of them owing to an unresolved V gene in the studies checked, with the rest unexplained. The sample's records list approximately 27,000 clones. Of the sample, roughly 0.7% falls within the top ten clones. The specimen sequenced was PBMCs. The origin of the receptors is a man in his thirties or forties in good health and CMV-seronegative.

CDR3 nucleotides: TGTGCCAGCAGTTTAATAGCGGGGAAGACCAATGAGCAGTTCTTC. Encoded protein: CASSLIAGKTNEQFF. The rearrangement uses TRBV6-5 and TRBJ2-1; 8 nucleotides align to TRBD2. Unmatched junction bases numbered 8, after V lost 4 bases and J lost 6 bases. This CDR3 spans 15 amino acids. Germline V gives CDR1 MNHEY, CDR2 SVGAGI.

The chain links TRBV5-6 to TRBJ1-1; 9 bases align to TRBD1. V was clipped by 4 bases and J by 6 bases; unmatched bases: 7. The CDR3 runs to 14 residues. Germline values: CDR1 SGHDT, CDR2 YYEEEE. CDR3 DNA sequence: TGTGCCAGCAGCAGCCGGGACAGGGTCCCTGAAGCTTTCTTT. Translation gives CASSSRDRVPEAFF.

V gene TRBV2 combines with J gene TRBJ2-7, with 12 nucleotides matching TRBD1. V shed 7 bases and J 7 bases; nucleotides not matched to a gene: 8. The CDR3 runs to 14 residues. Germline assignment: CDR1 SNHLY and CDR2 FYNNEI. CDR3 sequence reads: CASTGGQGAREQYF. CDR3 nucleotides: TGTGCCAGCACGGGGGGACAGGGGGCGAGGGAGCAGTACTTC. Full variable domain (remainder filled in from reference TRBV2 and TRBJ2-7): EPEVTQTPSHQVTQMGQEVILRCVPISNHLYFYWYRQILGQKVEFLVSFYNNEISEKSEIFDDQFSVERPDGSNFTLKIRSTKLEDSAMYFCASTGGQGAREQYFGPGTRLTVT.

This clone shows up as medium-sized (0.01 to 0.1%) by frequency. V and J are TRBV7-9 and TRBJ2-1; 8 nucleotides agree with TRBD1. The CDR3 loop spans 15 amino acids. Looked up from germline, CDR1 is SEHNR and CDR2 is FQNEAQ (reference sequence). Trimming took 4 bases from V and 6 from J; bases not matched to a gene: 8. The CDR3 here is CASSYGQGGLNEQFF. DNA for the CDR3: TGTGCCAGCAGCTATGGACAGGGAGGACTCAATGAGCAGTTCTTC.

The V call is TRBV7-9, the J call TRBJ1-5; D gene unclear. The CDR3 is 16 amino acids. Germline CDR1 is SEHNR and CDR2 is FQNEAQ (reference sequence). Trimming left V 0 bases short and J 4 bases short, with 13 bases between. CDR3 region: CASSLADGRGNQPQHF. As DNA, the CDR3 is TGTGCCAGCAGCTTAGCGGACGGCCGGGGTAATCAGCCCCAGCATTTT.

The V and J genes are TRBV11-2 and TRBJ2-2; 13 bases are a match to TRBD2. The CDR3 length is 18 residues. Germline V gene data show CDR1 as SGHAT and CDR2 as FQNNGV. With V trimmed by 5 bases and J by 1 base, 7 bases remained unmatched. The CDR3 DNA reads TGTGCCAGCAGCCCTTGGGGACTAGCGGGATTGAACACCGGGGAGCTGTTTTTT. It specifies CASSPWGLAGLNTGELFF.

This chain links TRBV29-1 with TRBJ2-3; 8 bases are a match to TRBD2. This CDR3 has 13 amino acids. CDR1 is SQVTM, CDR2 ANQGSEA, per germline. Losses at the gene ends were 3 bases for V and 2 bases for J; bases not matched to a gene: 1. In DNA form, the CDR3 reads TGCAGCGTTGAGCGGGGGGTCACAGATACGCAGTATTTT. The encoded protein is CSVERGVTDTQYF.

Here the CDR3 reads CASSSRTSGIGNEQFF. The CDR3 bases are TGTGCCAGCAGCTCCCGGACTAGCGGGATAGGCAATGAGCAGTTCTTC. The rearrangement joins TRBV5-4 to TRBJ2-1; 12 bases fit TRBD2. This CDR3 is built from 16 residues. The germline V gene has CDR1 SGHNT and CDR2 YYREEE (reference sequence). V lost 3 bases, J lost 6 bases, and 7 bases stayed unmatched. Variable domain in full (rest from reference TRBV5-4 and TRBJ2-1): ETGVTQSPTHLIKTRGQQVTLRCSSQSGHNTVSWYQQALGQGPQFIFQYYREEENGRGNFPPRFSGLQFPNYSSELNVNALELDDSALYLCASSSRTSGIGNEQFFGPGTRLTVL.

V is TRBV28 and J is TRBJ2-2; a weak D match, TRBD2 (6 bases). Trimming removed 2 bases at V and 2 bases at J, with 9 bases between. The CDR3 totals 15 residues. The germline V gene encodes CDR1 MDHEN and CDR2 SYDVKM. The CDR3 loop reads CASSLAGTNTGELFF. The CDR3 DNA reads TGTGCCAGCAGTTTAGCGGGAACCAACACCGGGGAGCTGTTTTTT.

The chain employs TRBV15 and TRBJ2-7; the D gene is possibly TRBD2 (6 bases). Trimming pared 8 bases from V and 0 bases from J, leaving 14 bases between. The CDR3 length is 14 residues. In germline, CDR1 is LNHNV, CDR2 YYDKDF (reference sequence). In DNA, the CDR3 is TGTGCCACCTCTAAGGGAGGATACTCCTACGAGCAGTACTTC. Residues: CATSKGGYSYEQYF.

This chain joins TRBV6-5 and TRBJ2-7; 7 nucleotides match TRBD2. The CDR3 loop spans 15 amino acids. CDR1 and CDR2 (germline): MNHEY, SVGAGI. The V gene end was trimmed by 0 bases and the J gene end by 3 bases; junction bases not matched to a gene: 5. The CDR3 DNA follows: TGTGCCAGCAGTTACTCGTGGACTAGGCTCTACGAGCAGTACTTC. Translating it yields CASSYSWTRLYEQYF.

V usage is TRBV7-2 and J usage is TRBJ2-7; 8 bases map to TRBD2. Germline V gene data show CDR1 as SGHTA and CDR2 as FQGNSA. The CDR3 runs 15 residues. Trimming cost V 1 base and J 3 bases; bases outside gene matches: 5. The CDR3 region has the DNA TGTGCCAGCAGCTTAGTCCGCGGGGGGAACTACGAGCAGTACTTC. Protein: CASSLVRGGNYEQYF.

The chain employs TRBV7-2 and TRBJ2-1; 7 nucleotides align to TRBD2. With V trimmed by 5 bases and J by 10 bases, 11 bases remained unmatched. There are 14 residues in the CDR3. Per germline, CDR1 SGHTA and CDR2 FQGNSA. CDR3 region: CASSPRDYVKEQFF. CDR3 coding DNA: TGTGCCAGCAGCCCCCGGGACTACGTTAAAGAGCAGTTCTTC.

The rearrangement joins TRBV7-2 to TRBJ2-1, with 10 positions matching TRBD2. Germline V gives CDR1 SGHTA, CDR2 FQGNSA. This CDR3 comprises 17 residues. The ends lost 2 bases at V and 8 bases at J; junction bases unmatched: 12. The CDR3 nucleotides are TGTGCCAGCAGCTTAAGAGCTCTAGCGGGGGTAACGGATGAGCAGTTCTTC. Its translation: CASSLRALAGVTDEQFF.

V and J are TRBV20-1 and TRBJ1-2; D unresolved. Trimming took 2 bases from V and 4 from J, leaving 5 bases between them. Germline-derived CDR1 and CDR2 are DFQATT and SNEGSKA (reference sequence). There are 11 residues in the CDR3. CDR3 coding DNA: TGCAGTGCTAGACAACTCTATGGCTACACCTTC. Amino acid sequence: CSARQLYGYTF.

The chain couples TRBV4-3 to TRBJ1-4, with TRBD1 matching 7 bases. This CDR3 comprises 16 residues. Germline CDR1 LGHNA, CDR2 YSLEER. V shed 0 bases, J shed 12 bases, and the junction held 13 bases outside the gene matches. CDR3 in DNA: TGCGCCAGCAGCCAAGATAGGACAGGAGCAAAGGAAGAACTGTTTTTT. This translates into CASSQDRTGAKEELFF.

The V gene is TRBV7-8, the J gene TRBJ2-1; 9 nucleotides align to TRBD2. V was pared by 7 bases and J by 6 bases, with 19 bases of the junction left unmatched. The CDR3 sequence is 18 residues long. Germline-derived CDR1 and CDR2 are SGHVS and FQNEAQ. As DNA, the CDR3 is TGTGCCAGCAACTCAAGAGGGAGTACGCGGGGGGGAGGCAATGAGCAGTTCTTC. Its protein product is CASNSRGSTRGGGNEQFF.

The CDR3 protein is CASSASGWDTEAFF. CDR3 bases: TGTGCCAGCAGCGCTTCGGGGTGGGACACTGAAGCTTTCTTT. The V gene is TRBV9, the J gene TRBJ1-1, with D uncertain. Between the trimmed V and J ends, which lost 3 bases and 3 bases, there was a span of 12 bases. The CDR3 extends over 14 amino acids. Germline V lookup: CDR1 SGDLS, CDR2 YYNGEE.

The CDR3 region is CASSLFKTGGQGYTF. The CDR3 coding sequence is TGTGCCAGCAGCTTATTTAAAACGGGGGGCCAGGGCTACACCTTC. This chain joins TRBV7-2 and TRBJ1-2, with D possibly matching TRBD1 (6 bases). Germline assignment: CDR1 SGHTA and CDR2 FQGNSA. V lost 2 bases, J lost 8 bases, and 18 bases lay in between. The CDR3 extends over 15 amino acids.

The chain has TRBV5-1 and TRBJ2-3, with TRBD2 matching 9 bases. CDR1 and CDR2 (germline): SGHRS, YFSETQ. V shed 3 bases and J 4 bases; nucleotides not matched to a gene: 21. This CDR3 has 20 residues. The CDR3 here is CASSSLGTFGGRAGADTQYF. Here the CDR3 DNA reads TGCGCCAGCAGCTCGCTGGGGACTTTCGGCGGGAGGGCCGGGGCAGATACGCAGTATTTT.

This sequence joins TRBV5-4 and TRBJ1-1; D perhaps matches TRBD1 (5 bases). V lost 4 bases, J lost 1 base, and 8 bases lay in between. CDR1 SGHNT and CDR2 YYREEE come from the germline V gene (reference sequence). There are 13 residues in the CDR3. CDR3 in DNA: TGTGCCAGCAGCGGTGACAGGAACACTGAAGCTTTCTTT. Translating it yields CASSGDRNTEAFF.

This sequence joins TRBV5-8 and TRBJ2-7; the match to TRBD1 covers 8 bases. The CDR3 is 16 amino acids. CDR1 is SGHTS and CDR2 is YDEGEE in the germline V gene. V lost 3 bases and J lost 0; bases outside the gene matches: 8. CDR3 in amino acids: CASSWTDRVASYEQYF. CDR3 DNA sequence: TGTGCCAGCAGCTGGACGGACAGGGTGGCCTCCTACGAGCAGTACTTC.

The chain links TRBV5-1 to TRBJ2-2, with 7 bases that match TRBD1. The CDR3 has 16 amino acids. With 0 bases clipped from V and 3 bases from J, the junction kept 5 bases outside the gene matches. Germline CDR1 and CDR2: SGHRS and YFSETQ. The CDR3 reads CASSLGATGYTGELFF. The DNA of the CDR3 is TGCGCCAGCAGCTTGGGGGCGACAGGGTACACCGGGGAGCTGTTTTTT.

The rearrangement uses TRBV28 and TRBJ1-2; D unclear. This CDR3 spans 11 amino acids. Germline CDR1 and CDR2: MDHEN and SYDVKM. V was trimmed by 6 bases and J by 5 bases, leaving 7 bases between them. CDR3 DNA sequence: TGTGCCAGCAGCCTGACTTATGGCTACACCTTC. Translated: CASSLTYGYTF.

The V call is TRBV2, the J call TRBJ1-6; unclear D gene. Germline V gives CDR1 SNHLY, CDR2 FYNNEI. The CDR3 consists of 15 residues. V shed 2 bases and J shed 6 bases, with 11 bases lying between them. The CDR3 DNA follows: TGTGCCAGCAGTGAACGGTCCTCGGGTAATTCACCCCTCCACTTT. This sequence encodes CASSERSSGNSPLHF. The full variable domain, completed using reference TRBV2 and TRBJ1-6, is EPEVTQTPSHQVTQMGQEVILRCVPISNHLYFYWYRQILGQKVEFLVSFYNNEISEKSEIFDDQFSVERPDGSNFTLKIRSTKLEDSAMYFCASSERSSGNSPLHFGNGTRLTVT.

The J gene is TRBJ2-7, the V gene TRBV28, with 9 bases that match TRBD1. There are 20 residues in the CDR3. V lost 5 bases and J lost 1; bases outside the gene matches: 21. Germline lookup yields CDR1 MDHEN and CDR2 SYDVKM. CDR3 sequence (DNA): TGTGCCAGCAGTCTTTATTCCGGGACAGGGACCCATCGGGGGTCCTACGAGCAGTACTTC. Its translation: CASSLYSGTGTHRGSYEQYF.

The gene calls are TRBV4-3 and TRBJ1-4; TRBD1 agrees at 7 bases. V lost 0 bases and J lost 8; bases outside the gene matches: 9. Germline CDR1 and CDR2: LGHNA and YSLEER. The CDR3 has 16 amino acids. The CDR3: CASSQDRTGAKEKLFF. The CDR3 nucleotides read TGCGCCAGCAGCCAAGATAGGACAGGAGCAAAGGAAAAACTGTTTTTT.

This chain joins TRBV2 and TRBJ2-7; maybe TRBD1 (6 bases). The CDR3 has 11 amino acids. Per germline, CDR1 SNHLY and CDR2 FYNNEI. Trimming cost V 6 bases and J 7 bases, with 10 bases left between them. CDR3 in DNA: TGTGCCAGCAGAGGACAGTGGGAGCAGTACTTC. It encodes CASRGQWEQYF.